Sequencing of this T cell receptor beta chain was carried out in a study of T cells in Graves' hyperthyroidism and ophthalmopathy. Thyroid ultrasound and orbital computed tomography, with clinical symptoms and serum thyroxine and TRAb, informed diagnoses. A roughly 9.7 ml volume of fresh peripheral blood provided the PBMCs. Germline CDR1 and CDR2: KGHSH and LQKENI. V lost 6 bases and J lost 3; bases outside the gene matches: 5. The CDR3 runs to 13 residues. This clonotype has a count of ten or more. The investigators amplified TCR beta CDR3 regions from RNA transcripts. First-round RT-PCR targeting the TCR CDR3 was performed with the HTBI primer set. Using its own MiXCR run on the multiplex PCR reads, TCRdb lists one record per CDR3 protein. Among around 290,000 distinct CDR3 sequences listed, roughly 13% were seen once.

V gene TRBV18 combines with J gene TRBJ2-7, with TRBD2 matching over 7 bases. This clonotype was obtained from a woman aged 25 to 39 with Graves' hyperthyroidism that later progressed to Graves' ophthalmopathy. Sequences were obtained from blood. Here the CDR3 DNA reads TGTGCCAGCTCCGGGTCTAGCGGCTACGAGCAGTACTTC. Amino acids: CASSGSSGYEQYF.